This entry concerns a single TCR beta chain. As to time point: cycle 4 day 1 (C4D1), after more than 5 weeks of nivolumab. Relapses following autologous stem cell transplantation were seen in all patients, with brentuximab vedotin exposure varying. Germline loops: CDR1 SGHNT, CDR2 YYREEE (reference sequence). V shed 4 bases, J shed 5 bases, and the junction held 5 bases outside the gene matches. The CDR3 is 14 residues long. This sample was included in a study of PD-1 blockade in classical Hodgkin lymphoma. Sequencing used immunoSEQ multiplex PCR; TCRdb keeps in-frame clones, though not all of them. This sample has some 53,000 clones, with around 86% found just once.

The chain is built from TRBV5-4 and TRBJ1-5; 8 nucleotides line up with TRBD1. This receptor was identified in a human donor with classical Hodgkin lymphoma. The sequenced sample was peripheral blood mononuclear cells (PBMCs), obtained before the fourth cycle of nivolumab. Written as DNA, the CDR3 is TGTGCCAGCAGCCTCAAACAGGGGGATCAGCCCCAGCATTTT. Amino acid sequence: CASSLKQGDQPQHF.